The next 27 T cell receptor beta chains were all read from a single sample in a study of human T cells and chemical hapten exposure. The time point is: patch test 2, 6 weeks after DPC sensitization. Treatment noted: therapeutic diphenylcyclopropenone sensitization with weekly scalp DPC. From whole blood left unfractionated, total RNA was extracted. Via MiXCR, TCRdb re-called the RACE reads, giving one row per CDR3 protein. The sample consists of approximately 46,000 distinct CDR3 sequences, roughly a tenth of them appearing once. The specimen comprised whole blood, sampled in connection with sensitization to the hapten diphenylcyclopropenone (DPC). These receptors were obtained from a woman aged 25 to 45 with alopecia areata. Some clones in this sample may be carry-over from other donors' samples.

V usage is TRBV19 and J usage is TRBJ2-1; D assignment may be TRBD1 or TRBD2 (6 bases each). Germline-derived CDR1 and CDR2 are LNHDA and SQIVND (reference sequence). Trimming cost V 10 bases and J 1 base, with 17 bases left between them. The CDR3 loop spans 15 amino acids. For the CDR3, the DNA is TGTGCCACAGGAGGGGGATCTAGTTCCTACAATGAGCAGTTCTTC. Protein product: CATGGGSSSYNEQFF.

This clonotype was counted a few times. J is TRBJ2-3 and V is TRBV12-3 or TRBV12-4, with D tentatively TRBD2 (7 bases). Trimming removed 6 bases from V and 0 bases from J, with 13 bases in between. The CDR3 is 15 amino acids. As DNA, the CDR3 is TGTGCCAGCAGCACAGGGAGGGCTAGCACAGATACGCAGTATTTT. This codes for CASSTGRASTDTQYF.

This clonotype has ten or more counts. This chain uses TRBV9 with TRBJ2-1; TRBD2 agrees at 10 bases. CDR1 SGDLS and CDR2 YYNGEE come from the germline V gene. V was pared by 2 bases and J by 7 bases, with 3 bases of the junction left unmatched. The CDR3 runs 14 residues. The CDR3 protein is CASSVWTSGNEQFF. As DNA, the CDR3 is TGTGCCAGCAGCGTTTGGACTAGCGGTAATGAGCAGTTCTTC. The variable domain in full, completed from reference TRBV9 and TRBJ2-1, reads DSGVTQTPKHLITATGQRVTLRCSPRSGDLSVYWYQQSLDQGLQFLIQYYNGEERAKGNILERFSAQQFPDLHSELNLSSLELGDSALYFCASSVWTSGNEQFFGPGTRLTVL.

The genes are TRBV9 and TRBJ1-2; D remains unclear. This CDR3 comprises 14 residues. The germline gives CDR1 SGDLS, CDR2 YYNGEE. Between the trimmed V and J ends, which lost 0 bases and 1 base, there was a span of 7 bases. The CDR3 nucleotides read TGTGCCAGCAGCGTAGGAGACTATAACTATGGCTACACCTTC. The encoded protein is CASSVGDYNYGYTF. The full variable domain, its missing parts supplied by reference TRBV9 and TRBJ1-2, is DSGVTQTPKHLITATGQRVTLRCSPRSGDLSVYWYQQSLDQGLQFLIQYYNGEERAKGNILERFSAQQFPDLHSELNLSSLELGDSALYFCASSVGDYNYGYTFGSGTRLTVV.

A remark on this clonotype: At one boundary the junction diverges from the germline segment, which might be a read error. This chain joins TRBV11-1 and TRBJ2-7; 8 nucleotides match TRBD1. CDR1 and CDR2 (germline): SGHAT, FQDESV (reference sequence). This CDR3 comprises 12 residues. The CDR3 loop reads CASSSTGDPSNF. CDR3 DNA: TGTGCCAGCAGCTCGACAGGGGATCCTTCCAACTTC.

This clonotype is labeled medium-sized (0.01 to 0.1%). The chain employs TRBV2 and TRBJ2-1; 8 bases are shared with TRBD2. Trimming at V came to 2 bases and at J to 1 base, leaving 10 bases not matched to a gene. The germline V gene encodes CDR1 SNHLY and CDR2 FYNNEI. This CDR3 contains 18 residues. Here the CDR3 reads CASSERELAEGSYNEQFF. CDR3 DNA: TGTGCCAGCAGTGAAAGGGAACTAGCGGAGGGGTCCTACAATGAGCAGTTCTTC.

At least ten counts were recorded for this clonotype. The gene calls are TRBV3-1 and TRBJ2-1; 9 nucleotides align to TRBD2. V dropped 6 bases and J dropped 4; count of bases not matched to a gene: 7. CDR1 and CDR2 from the germline V gene are LGHDT and YNNKEL (reference sequence). CDR3 length equals 15 residues. The CDR3 sequence: CASRPERGAYNEQFF. Written as DNA, the CDR3 is TGTGCCAGCAGACCGGAGCGGGGGGCTTACAATGAGCAGTTCTTC.

This clonotype has just a few counts. The V call is TRBV10-3, the J call TRBJ2-3; TRBD1 aligns across 9 bases. Germline values: CDR1 ENHRY, CDR2 SYGVKD. The CDR3 consists of 17 residues. Germline trimming cut 2 bases from V and 2 bases from J; bases unmatched to any gene: 8. The CDR3 DNA is TGTGCCATCAGTGAGGGGCCAAGGGACAGGGACACAGATACGCAGTATTTT. Translation: CAISEGPRDRDTDTQYF.

This clonotype was seen only once. This chain uses TRBV10-2 with TRBJ2-7; D may be TRBD2 (6 bases). CDR3 size: 15 residues. The germline CDR1 and CDR2 sequences are WSHSY and SAAADI. Trimming shortened V by 0 bases and J by 0 bases, and 9 bases separated the two germline ends. Here the CDR3 reads CASSESAGFSYEQYF. The DNA for the CDR3 is TGCGCCAGCAGTGAGTCCGCGGGATTCTCCTACGAGCAGTACTTC.

This clonotype was picked up a small number of times. The V gene is TRBV5-6, the J gene TRBJ2-3; 9 bases map to TRBD2. Unmatched junction bases numbered 7, after V lost 4 bases and J lost 4 bases. Germline CDR1 and CDR2: SGHDT and YYEEEE. The CDR3 extends over 15 amino acids. DNA for the CDR3: TGTGCCAGCAGCCTCCCGCGGGGGGGCGCAGATACGCAGTATTTT. This gives the protein CASSLPRGGADTQYF.

This chain joins TRBV28 and TRBJ2-7; D is unclear. V lost 7 bases and J 0 bases, leaving 7 bases between the germline ends. Germline CDR1 MDHEN, CDR2 SYDVKM. The CDR3 consists of 12 residues. The CDR3 protein is CASIASSYEQYF. CDR3 nucleotides: TGTGCCAGCATTGCCAGCTCCTACGAGCAGTACTTC.

This clonotype was detected ten times or more. V is TRBV7-2 and J is TRBJ1-5; D remains ambiguous. Germline V lookup: CDR1 SGHTA, CDR2 FQGNSA. The CDR3 length is 14 residues. Deletions cut 4 bases from V and 7 bases from J, with 14 bases between. The CDR3 region is CASSSRGSRQPQHF. CDR3 bases: TGTGCCAGCAGCTCAAGAGGGAGCAGGCAGCCCCAGCATTTT.

This clonotype was counted ten times or more. This chain uses TRBV11-2 with TRBJ2-7, with D possibly called TRBD1 or TRBD2 (5 bases each). The CDR3 is 12 residues long. The ends were cut back, 4 bases at V and 2 bases at J, with 6 bases in the middle. Germline V gene lookup returns CDR1 SGHAT and CDR2 FQNNGV. The CDR3 coding sequence is TGTGCCAGCAGCTCGGGACCCTACGAGCAGTACTTC. Protein: CASSSGPYEQYF.

The sample holds many counts of this clonotype. The chain recombines TRBV20-1 with TRBJ2-3; the D gene is possibly TRBD2 (6 bases). The germline CDR1 and CDR2 sequences are DFQATT and SNEGSKA (reference sequence). The ends were cut back, 1 base at V and 1 base at J, with 9 bases in the middle. This CDR3 is 14 amino acids long. CDR3: CSARAASGTDTQYF. The CDR3 DNA sequence: TGCAGTGCTAGAGCGGCTAGCGGCACAGATACGCAGTATTTT.

The V call is TRBV10-3, the J call TRBJ2-7; a possible D gene is TRBD2 (5 bases). V lost 3 bases, J lost 6 bases, and 18 bases lay in between. There are 15 residues in the CDR3. CDR1 is ENHRY and CDR2 is SYGVKD in the germline V gene. The chain's CDR3 is CAISEPGLKGREQYF. The CDR3 region has the DNA TGTGCCATCAGTGAACCGGGGTTAAAAGGGCGCGAGCAGTACTTC.

This clonotype was recorded at least ten times. The gene calls are TRBV7-9 and TRBJ1-2; D is perhaps TRBD1 (5 bases). Deletions cut 3 bases from V and 1 base from J, with 9 bases between. Germline CDR1 reads SEHNR; CDR2 reads FQNEAQ (reference sequence). This CDR3 contains 14 residues. The CDR3, as DNA: TGTGCCAGCAGCTTGGAGGGGCTTAACTATGGCTACACCTTC. This encodes CASSLEGLNYGYTF.

This clonotype was detected only a few times. The rearrangement uses TRBV3-1 and TRBJ2-3; D tentatively fits TRBD1 or TRBD2 (5 bases each). Germline-derived CDR1 and CDR2 are LGHDT and YNNKEL (reference sequence). V gave up 7 bases and J gave up 3 bases, with 14 bases separating them. The CDR3 runs to 14 residues. The CDR3 DNA sequence: TGTGCCAGCACCTCCATTGGGGGAACAGATACGCAGTATTTT. It specifies CASTSIGGTDTQYF.

This clonotype was counted ten times or more. This chain joins TRBV7-9 and TRBJ2-7; TRBD2 aligns across 9 bases. This CDR3 is built from 17 residues. V lost 5 bases and J lost 3; bases outside the gene matches: 14. Germline V gives CDR1 SEHNR, CDR2 FQNEAQ (reference sequence). CDR3 bases: TGTGCCAGCAGCCCCTCACTCGGCGGGGGGGCAAACTACGAGCAGTACTTC. It specifies CASSPSLGGGANYEQYF.

The gene calls are TRBV6-5 and TRBJ1-1, with TRBD1 as a possible D gene (6 bases). Germline V gene lookup returns CDR1 MNHEY and CDR2 SVGAGI. This CDR3 spans 12 amino acids. V was cut by 8 bases and J by 3 bases, with 10 bases left in between. The CDR3 DNA follows: TGTGCCAGCGGCAGGGGAGACACTGAAGCTTTCTTT. Translating it yields CASGRGDTEAFF.

V and J are TRBV7-9 and TRBJ2-7; possibly TRBD2 for D (5 bases). There are 13 residues in the CDR3. Germline assignment: CDR1 SEHNR and CDR2 FQNEAQ (reference sequence). Trimming took 1 base from V and 6 from J, leaving 10 bases between them. The CDR3 protein is CASSLGGKAEQYF. CDR3 nucleotides: TGTGCCAGCAGCTTAGGAGGGAAGGCCGAGCAGTACTTC.

The V and J genes are TRBV7-3 and TRBJ2-7, with D maybe TRBD2 (5 bases). V was trimmed by 4 bases and J by 0 bases, leaving 7 bases between them. Germline values: CDR1 SGHTA, CDR2 FQGTGA. The CDR3 spans 13 residues. CDR3 DNA: TGTGCCAGCAGCTCCGGGGACTCCTACGAGCAGTACTTC. This codes for CASSSGDSYEQYF.

The CDR3 region is CASSPEGPKDEQFF. CDR3 in DNA: TGTGCCAGCAGCCCCGAGGGTCCGAAGGATGAGCAGTTCTTC. This chain links TRBV12-3 or TRBV12-4 with TRBJ2-1, with D possibly TRBD2 on 5 matching bases. The CDR3 is 14 amino acids. V dropped 6 bases and J dropped 8 bases, with 17 bases sitting between them.

This clonotype was recorded at least ten times. The chain uses TRBV10-2 and TRBJ2-3, with 10 bases matching TRBD2. V was pared by 6 bases and J by 4 bases, with 1 base of the junction left unmatched. This CDR3 has 13 residues. Looked up from germline, CDR1 is WSHSY and CDR2 is SAAADI. The CDR3 nucleotides are TGCGCCAGCAGGGGGACTAGCGCAGATACGCAGTATTTT. Translating gives CASRGTSADTQYF.

The rearrangement joins TRBV29-1 to TRBJ2-5; perhaps TRBD2 as D (5 bases). The germline CDR1 and CDR2 sequences are SQVTM and ANQGSEA. The length of the CDR3 is 14 residues. V dropped 4 bases and J dropped 2 bases, with 14 bases sitting between them. CDR3 nucleotide sequence: TGCAGCGTTGGGGTGCCAGGCGGGCAAGAGACCCAGTACTTC. This sequence encodes CSVGVPGGQETQYF.

CDR3 bases: TGTGCCAGCACCCGGTCTGAGGACAATGAGCAGTTCTTC. Translation: CASTRSEDNEQFF. The chain recombines TRBV12-3 or TRBV12-4 with TRBJ2-1; the D is unclear. The CDR3 has 13 amino acids. V was shortened by 7 bases and J by 5 bases, with 12 bases between the two germline ends.

This clonotype came up many times. The gene calls are TRBV29-1 and TRBJ1-1; unclear D gene. V lost 0 bases and J 5 bases, leaving 4 bases between the germline ends. The CDR3 extends over 11 amino acids. Germline lookup yields CDR1 SQVTM and CDR2 ANQGSEA. CDR3 loop: CSVEEGTEAFF. The CDR3 DNA sequence: TGCAGCGTTGAAGAAGGGACTGAAGCTTTCTTT. Full variable domain (rest looked up from reference TRBV29-1 and TRBJ1-1): SAVISQKPSRDICQRGTSLTIQCQVDSQVTMMFWYRQQPGQSLTLIATANQGSEATYESGFVIDKFPISRPNLTFSTLTVSNMSPEDSSIYLCSVEEGTEAFFGQGTRLTVV.

The V call is TRBV20-1, the J call TRBJ1-1; D not resolved. Germline CDR1 is DFQATT and CDR2 is SNEGSKA (reference sequence). The V end lost 2 bases, the J end lost 6 bases, and 10 bases lay between the germline ends. The CDR3 spans 12 residues. CDR3 residues: CSARPRSAEAFF. Written as DNA, the CDR3 is TGCAGTGCTAGACCCCGATCGGCTGAAGCTTTCTTT.